These 23 T cell receptor beta chains share one sample of origin, sequenced in a study of CXCR3-negative and CXCR3-positive naive CD8 T cells. TRB cDNA was prepared as libraries by UMI-labeled 5' RACE. TCRdb derives one entry per CDR3 protein from the 5' RACE reads, leaving out DNA. The sample holds 43,000 or so distinct CDR3 sequences. Sequenced sample: naive CXCR3- CD8+ T cells from blood. Subset reported: CD45RO-CCR7+CD27+CD95- naive CD8+ T cells lacking CXCR3 (TNR3-). Receptors originate from a human donor in good health. Some clones in this sample may be carry-over from other donors' samples.

The V and J genes are TRBV29-1 and TRBJ2-7. This CDR3 region has 13 residues. Germline V gene data show CDR1 as SQVTM and CDR2 as ANQGSEA. The CDR3 protein is CSVDGQGPYEQYF.

The chain combines TRBV14 with TRBJ2-5; the TCRdb D gene call, TRBD2, has no DNA to confirm it. The CDR3 is made up of 14 amino acids. CDR1 is SGHDN and CDR2 is FVKESK in the germline V gene. This CDR3 reads CASSQTSKIGTQYF.

The genes are TRBV4-3 and TRBJ2-7. The germline V gene has CDR1 LGHNA and CDR2 YSLEER. This CDR3 spans 15 amino acids. CDR3 in amino acids: CASSQEVVGTYEQYF.

This chain uses TRBV5-1 with TRBJ1-1; the D call of TRBD1 rests on TCRdb alone, since no DNA is present to check it. The CDR3 loop spans 14 amino acids. Germline V gene data show CDR1 as SGHRS and CDR2 as YFSETQ. This chain's CDR3 is CASSLGQGLTEAFF.

The CDR3 protein is CATSSAGDSYNEQFF. The chain uses TRBV15 and TRBJ2-1. Germline V lookup: CDR1 LNHNV, CDR2 YYDKDF (reference sequence). This CDR3 region has 15 residues.

The chain joins TRBV7-6 to TRBJ1-1. The CDR3 is 15 residues long. Looked up from germline, CDR1 is SGHVS and CDR2 is FNYEAQ. Here the CDR3 reads CASSPRGGLNTEAFF.

The J gene is TRBJ1-5, the V gene TRBV15. The CDR3 sequence is 15 residues long. Germline V gives CDR1 LNHNV, CDR2 YYDKDF (reference sequence). CDR3 in amino acids: CATSRDQAGGQPQHF.

The CDR3 loop reads CASNKLAGGPLIF. The chain is built from TRBV12-3 or TRBV12-4 and TRBJ2-1; TCRdb's D gene call, TRBD2, goes unchecked for lack of DNA. The CDR3 is made up of 13 amino acids.

The chain links TRBV29-1 to TRBJ1-2; the D call of TRBD1 rests on TCRdb alone, since no DNA is present to check it. CDR1 and CDR2 from the germline V gene are SQVTM and ANQGSEA. The length of the CDR3 is 14 residues. The CDR3 sequence is CSVPKTGDGYGYTF.

The V gene is TRBV29-1, the J gene TRBJ1-2. CDR3 length: 12 amino acids. Germline assignment: CDR1 SQVTM and CDR2 ANQGSEA. CDR3 loop: CSALAGSYGYTF. Together with reference TRBV29-1 and TRBJ1-2, the CDR3 gives the full variable domain: SAVISQKPSRDICQRGTSLTIQCQVDSQVTMMFWYRQQPGQSLTLIATANQGSEATYESGFVIDKFPISRPNLTFSTLTVSNMSPEDSSIYLCSALAGSYGYTFGSGTRLTVV.

The V call is TRBV12-3 or TRBV12-4, the J call TRBJ2-3; without DNA, the TCRdb call of TRBD2 cannot be checked. This CDR3 region has 14 residues. CDR3 in amino acids: CASSLLAGQYTQYF.

V and J are TRBV7-6 and TRBJ2-1; TCRdb's assignment of TRBD2 cannot be checked, as there is no DNA. Germline assignment: CDR1 SGHVS and CDR2 FNYEAQ. This CDR3 region has 14 residues. CDR3 amino acids: CASSLGLALGEQFF.

The CDR3 is CSAPSTGVSSGYTF. This rearrangement joins TRBV20-1 to TRBJ1-2; the TCRdb D gene call, TRBD1, has no DNA to confirm it. The CDR3 consists of 14 residues. Looked up from germline, CDR1 is DFQATT and CDR2 is SNEGSKA (reference sequence).

The chain couples TRBV25-1 to TRBJ2-1. Germline lookup yields CDR1 MGHDK and CDR2 SYGVNS. CDR3 length: 15 residues. The CDR3 loop reads CASSEYFGDYNEQFF.

This chain joins TRBV29-1 and TRBJ2-5; TCRdb selects TRBD1, and the lack of DNA leaves this call unchecked. Germline-derived CDR1 and CDR2 are SQVTM and ANQGSEA. CDR3 size: 14 residues. The CDR3 protein is CSVEGGERGETQYF. Variable domain in full (rest from reference TRBV29-1 and TRBJ2-5): SAVISQKPSRDICQRGTSLTIQCQVDSQVTMMFWYRQQPGQSLTLIATANQGSEATYESGFVIDKFPISRPNLTFSTLTVSNMSPEDSSIYLCSVEGGERGETQYFGPGTRLLVL.

The chain employs TRBV4-2 and TRBJ1-6. Germline CDR1 and CDR2: LGHNA and YNFKEQ. The CDR3 is 17 amino acids. CDR3 region: CASSQELSSSYNSPLHF.

The CDR3 here is CASSQDRVESNQPQHF. The chain recombines TRBV4-3 with TRBJ1-5. The length of the CDR3 is 16 residues. Germline values: CDR1 LGHNA, CDR2 YSLEER.

The CDR3 here is CASSFGLAGYARYF. The J gene is TRBJ2-7, the V gene TRBV12-3 or TRBV12-4; TCRdb's D call, TRBD2, is unchecked because there is no DNA. The CDR3 contains 14 residues.

The chain couples TRBV7-3 to TRBJ2-1. CDR3 size: 12 residues. Germline V gene lookup returns CDR1 SGHTA and CDR2 FQGTGA. The chain's CDR3 is CASSLDGIEQFF.

This chain joins TRBV6-2 or TRBV6-3 and TRBJ2-1. There are 16 residues in the CDR3. Germline V CDR1 and CDR2: MNHEY, SVGEGT. The CDR3 spells CASRGFAGSSYNEQFF.

The V call is TRBV20-1, the J call TRBJ2-3; TCRdb returns TRBD2, unconfirmable since there is no DNA. Germline V lookup: CDR1 DFQATT, CDR2 SNEGSKA (reference sequence). The CDR3 extends over 16 amino acids. CDR3 sequence reads: CSARDWSGTYTDTQYF.

The V and J genes are TRBV27 and TRBJ2-3. This CDR3 is 12 amino acids long. Per germline, CDR1 MNHEY and CDR2 SMNVEV (reference sequence). The CDR3 loop is CASSLSMDTQYF.

By frequency, this clonotype is medium-sized. The rearrangement joins TRBV29-1 to TRBJ1-1; TCRdb names TRBD1, which stays unverified in the absence of DNA. CDR3 length: 13 amino acids. CDR1 is SQVTM, CDR2 ANQGSEA, per germline. CDR3 in amino acids: CSVRDREGAEAFF. Filled out from reference TRBV29-1 and TRBJ1-1, the complete variable domain reads SAVISQKPSRDICQRGTSLTIQCQVDSQVTMMFWYRQQPGQSLTLIATANQGSEATYESGFVIDKFPISRPNLTFSTLTVSNMSPEDSSIYLCSVRDREGAEAFFGQGTRLTVV.